This TCR beta chain was identified in a study of T-cell memory formation after mild COVID-19. TCRdb recomputed calls from the 5' RACE reads with MiXCR, one row per CDR3 protein. The table lists about 39,000 distinct CDR3 sequences, 6% to 6.5% of them singletons. This clonotype was seen ten or more times. The CDR3 contains 13 residues. With 7 bases clipped from V and 4 bases from J, the junction kept 6 bases outside the gene matches. Germline loops: CDR1 DFQATT, CDR2 SNEGSKA (reference sequence). The TCR was taken from an adult who had mild COVID-19 (a few samples of this study predate the infection). Cell type and time point are not known. The V and J genes are TRBV20-1 and TRBJ2-1; 8 nucleotides line up with TRBD1. The specimen was PBMCs or a T cell subset sorted from them (not recorded which). The CDR3: CSVPGQVYNEQFF. DNA of the CDR3: TGCAGTGTCCCGGGACAGGTATACAATGAGCAGTTCTTC.